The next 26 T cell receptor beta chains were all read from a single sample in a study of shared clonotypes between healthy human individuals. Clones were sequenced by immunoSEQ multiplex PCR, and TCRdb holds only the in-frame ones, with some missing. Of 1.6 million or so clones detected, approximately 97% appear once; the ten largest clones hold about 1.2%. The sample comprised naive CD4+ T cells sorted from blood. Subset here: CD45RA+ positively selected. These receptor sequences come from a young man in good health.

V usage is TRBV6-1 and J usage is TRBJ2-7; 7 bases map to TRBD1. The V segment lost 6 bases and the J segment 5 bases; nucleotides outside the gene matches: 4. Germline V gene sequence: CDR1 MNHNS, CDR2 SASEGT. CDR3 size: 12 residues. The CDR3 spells CASSRGQDEQYF. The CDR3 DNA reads TGTGCCAGCAGCCGAGGACAGGACGAGCAGTACTTC.

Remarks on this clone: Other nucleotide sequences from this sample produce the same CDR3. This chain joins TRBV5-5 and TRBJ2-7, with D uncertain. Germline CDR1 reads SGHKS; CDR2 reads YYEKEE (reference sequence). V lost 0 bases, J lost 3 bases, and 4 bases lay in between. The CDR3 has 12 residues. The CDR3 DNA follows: TGTGCCAGCAGCTTGGGAGTCTACGAGCAGTACTTC. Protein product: CASSLGVYEQYF.

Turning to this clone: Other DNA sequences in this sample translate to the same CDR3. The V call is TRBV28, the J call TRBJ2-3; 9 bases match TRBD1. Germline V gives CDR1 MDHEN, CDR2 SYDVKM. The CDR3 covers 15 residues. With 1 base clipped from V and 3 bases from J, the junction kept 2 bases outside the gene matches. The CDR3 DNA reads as TGTGCCAGCAGTTTATCGGGACAGGGAACAGATACGCAGTATTTT. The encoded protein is CASSLSGQGTDTQYF.

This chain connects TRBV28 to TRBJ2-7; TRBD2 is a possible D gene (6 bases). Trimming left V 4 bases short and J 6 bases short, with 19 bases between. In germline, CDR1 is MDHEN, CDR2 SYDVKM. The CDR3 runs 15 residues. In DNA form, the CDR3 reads TGTGCCAGCAGTTCCCAGGGAGCGGAGGGGACCGAGCAGTACTTC. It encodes CASSSQGAEGTEQYF.

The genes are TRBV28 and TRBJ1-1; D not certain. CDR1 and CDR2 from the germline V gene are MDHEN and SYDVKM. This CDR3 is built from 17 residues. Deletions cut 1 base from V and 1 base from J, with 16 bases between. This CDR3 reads CASSLSWLGGTNTEAFF. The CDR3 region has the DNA TGTGCCAGCAGTTTATCCTGGCTGGGAGGTACGAACACTGAAGCTTTCTTT.

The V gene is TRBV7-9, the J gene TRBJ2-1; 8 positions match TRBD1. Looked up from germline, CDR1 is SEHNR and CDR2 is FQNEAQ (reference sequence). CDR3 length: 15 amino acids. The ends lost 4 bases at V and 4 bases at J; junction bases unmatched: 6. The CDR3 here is CASSSLTGGYNEQFF. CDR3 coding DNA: TGTGCCAGCAGCTCCCTAACAGGGGGATACAATGAGCAGTTCTTC.

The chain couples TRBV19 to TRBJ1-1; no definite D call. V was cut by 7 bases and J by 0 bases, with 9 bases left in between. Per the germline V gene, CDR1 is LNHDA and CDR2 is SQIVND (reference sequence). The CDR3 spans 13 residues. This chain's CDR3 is CASTRRVNTEAFF. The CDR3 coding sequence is TGTGCCAGTACTAGAAGAGTGAACACTGAAGCTTTCTTT.

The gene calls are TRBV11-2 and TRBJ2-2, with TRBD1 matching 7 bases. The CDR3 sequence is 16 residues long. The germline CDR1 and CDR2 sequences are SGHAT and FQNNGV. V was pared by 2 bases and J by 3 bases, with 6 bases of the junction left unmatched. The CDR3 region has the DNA TGTGCCAGCAGCTTAAAAGGGACAGAGGACACCGGGGAGCTGTTTTTT. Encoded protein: CASSLKGTEDTGELFF. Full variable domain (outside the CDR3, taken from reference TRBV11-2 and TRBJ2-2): EAGVAQSPRYKIIEKRQSVAFWCNPISGHATLYWYQQILGQGPKLLIQFQNNGVVDDSQLPKDRFSAERLKGVDSTLKIQPAKLEDSAVYLCASSLKGTEDTGELFFGEGSRLTVL.

This chain's CDR3 is CASSPTGLAVRTGELFF. The CDR3 DNA reads as TGTGCCAGCAGTCCAACGGGACTAGCGGTTAGAACCGGGGAGCTGTTTTTT. The chain joins TRBV27 to TRBJ2-2; 11 bases match TRBD2. Germline V gene data show CDR1 as MNHEY and CDR2 as SMNVEV (reference sequence). Trimming took 5 bases from V and 5 from J; bases not matched to a gene: 10. This CDR3 has 17 residues.

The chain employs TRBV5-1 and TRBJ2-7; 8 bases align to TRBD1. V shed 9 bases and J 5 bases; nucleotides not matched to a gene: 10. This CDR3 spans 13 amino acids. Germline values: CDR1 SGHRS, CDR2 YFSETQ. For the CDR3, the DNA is TGCGCCACCTACCGAGACAGGGGCGACGAGCAGTACTTC. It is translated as CATYRDRGDEQYF. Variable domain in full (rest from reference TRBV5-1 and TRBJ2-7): KAGVTQTPRYLIKTRGQQVTLSCSPISGHRSVSWYQQTPGQGLQFLFEYFSETQRNKGNFPGRFSGRQFSNSRSEMNVSTLELGDSALYLCATYRDRGDEQYFGPGTRLTVT.

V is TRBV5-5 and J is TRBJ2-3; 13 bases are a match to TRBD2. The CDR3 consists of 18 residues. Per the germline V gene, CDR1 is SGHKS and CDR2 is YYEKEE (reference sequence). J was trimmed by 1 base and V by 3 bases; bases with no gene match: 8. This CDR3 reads CASSSLAGGLSGTDTQYF. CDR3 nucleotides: TGTGCCAGCAGCTCACTAGCGGGAGGGCTATCGGGCACAGATACGCAGTATTTT.

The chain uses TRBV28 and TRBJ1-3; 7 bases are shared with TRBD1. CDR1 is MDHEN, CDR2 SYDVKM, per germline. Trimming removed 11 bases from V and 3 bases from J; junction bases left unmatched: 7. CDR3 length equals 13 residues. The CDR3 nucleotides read TGTGCCTCTAAGGGGGCGGATGGAAACACCATATATTTT. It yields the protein CASKGADGNTIYF.

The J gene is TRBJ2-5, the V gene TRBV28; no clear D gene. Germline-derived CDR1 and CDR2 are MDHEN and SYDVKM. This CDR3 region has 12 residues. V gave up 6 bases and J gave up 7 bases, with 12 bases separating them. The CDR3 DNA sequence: TGTGCCAGCAGCCCGACCGGAGCGACCCAGTACTTC. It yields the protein CASSPTGATQYF.

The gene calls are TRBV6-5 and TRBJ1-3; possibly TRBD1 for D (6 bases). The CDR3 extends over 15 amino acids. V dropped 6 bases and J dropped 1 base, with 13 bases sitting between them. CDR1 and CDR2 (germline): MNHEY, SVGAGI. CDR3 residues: CASRPGHASGNTIYF. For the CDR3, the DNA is TGTGCCAGCAGACCGGGACACGCTTCTGGAAACACCATATATTTT.

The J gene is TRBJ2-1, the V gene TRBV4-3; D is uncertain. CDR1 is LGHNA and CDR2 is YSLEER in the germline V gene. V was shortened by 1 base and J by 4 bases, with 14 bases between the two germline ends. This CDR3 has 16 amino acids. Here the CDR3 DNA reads TGCGCCAGCAGCCAAGGAGATAGCTTTTGGTACAATGAGCAGTTCTTC. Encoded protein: CASSQGDSFWYNEQFF.

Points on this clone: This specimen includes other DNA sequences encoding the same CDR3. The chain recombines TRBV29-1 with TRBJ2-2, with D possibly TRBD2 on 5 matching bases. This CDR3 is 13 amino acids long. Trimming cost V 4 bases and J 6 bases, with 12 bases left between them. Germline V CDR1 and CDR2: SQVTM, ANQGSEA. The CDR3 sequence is CSVAVSVAGELFF. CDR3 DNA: TGCAGCGTTGCTGTTAGCGTCGCCGGGGAGCTGTTTTTT.

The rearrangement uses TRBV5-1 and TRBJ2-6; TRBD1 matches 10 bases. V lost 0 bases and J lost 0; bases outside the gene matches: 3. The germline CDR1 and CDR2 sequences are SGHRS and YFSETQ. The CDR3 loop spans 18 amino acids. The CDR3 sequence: CASSLADRGTSGANVLTF. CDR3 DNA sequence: TGCGCCAGCAGCTTGGCGGACAGGGGGACCTCTGGGGCCAACGTCCTGACTTTC.

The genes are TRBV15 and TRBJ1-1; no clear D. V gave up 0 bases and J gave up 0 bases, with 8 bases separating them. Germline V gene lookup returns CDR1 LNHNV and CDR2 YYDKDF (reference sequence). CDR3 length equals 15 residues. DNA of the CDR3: TGTGCCACCAGCAGAGACCTGACCATGAACACTGAAGCTTTCTTT. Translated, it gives CATSRDLTMNTEAFF. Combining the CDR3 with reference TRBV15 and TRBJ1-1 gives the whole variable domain DAMVIQNPRYQVTQFGKPVTLSCSQTLNHNVMYWYQQKSSQAPKLLFHYYDKDFNNEADTPDNFQSRRPNTSFCFLDIRSPGLGDTAMYLCATSRDLTMNTEAFFGQGTRLTVV.

CDR3 DNA sequence: TGCGCCAGCAGCTTCGGGGCACGGAACAATGAGCAGTTCTTC. Translating it yields CASSFGARNNEQFF. The rearrangement uses TRBV5-1 and TRBJ2-1; tentatively, D is TRBD1 or TRBD2 (5 bases each). V lost 2 bases and J lost 5, with 11 bases in between. The CDR3 covers 14 residues. The germline V gene has CDR1 SGHRS and CDR2 YFSETQ.

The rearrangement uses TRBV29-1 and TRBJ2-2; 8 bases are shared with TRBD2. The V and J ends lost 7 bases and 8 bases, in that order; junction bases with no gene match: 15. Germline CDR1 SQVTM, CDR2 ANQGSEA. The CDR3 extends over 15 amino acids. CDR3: CSAKLLAGQVGELFF. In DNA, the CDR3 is TGCAGCGCTAAGCTTCTAGCGGGCCAAGTGGGGGAGCTGTTTTTT.

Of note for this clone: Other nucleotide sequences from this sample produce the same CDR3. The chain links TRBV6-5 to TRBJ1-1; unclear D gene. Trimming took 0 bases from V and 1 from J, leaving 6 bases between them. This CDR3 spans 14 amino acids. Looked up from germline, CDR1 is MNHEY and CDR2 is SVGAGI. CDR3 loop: CASSYSSANTEAFF. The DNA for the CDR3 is TGTGCCAGCAGTTACTCGTCCGCGAACACTGAAGCTTTCTTT.

The CDR3 region is CASSPLASSYEQYF. CDR3 DNA: TGTGCCAGCAGCCCCCTAGCGAGCTCCTACGAGCAGTACTTC. The chain combines TRBV7-2 with TRBJ2-7, with a weak D call TRBD2 (6 bases). The CDR3 is made up of 14 amino acids. From germline, CDR1 is SGHTA and CDR2 FQGNSA. V was trimmed by 5 bases and J by 0 bases, leaving 11 bases between them.

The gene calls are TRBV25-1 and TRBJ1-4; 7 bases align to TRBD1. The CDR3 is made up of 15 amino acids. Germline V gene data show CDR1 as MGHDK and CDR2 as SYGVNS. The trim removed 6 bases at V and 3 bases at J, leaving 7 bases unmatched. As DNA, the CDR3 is TGTGCCAGCAGCTTCCTCGGGACAGCTAATGAAAAACTGTTTTTT. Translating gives CASSFLGTANEKLFF.

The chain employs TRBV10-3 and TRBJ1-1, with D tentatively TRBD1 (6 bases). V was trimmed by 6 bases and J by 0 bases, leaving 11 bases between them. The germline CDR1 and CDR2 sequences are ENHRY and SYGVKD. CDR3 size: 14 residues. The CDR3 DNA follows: TGTGCCATCAGGGCCGGGACACTGAACACTGAAGCTTTCTTT. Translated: CAIRAGTLNTEAFF.

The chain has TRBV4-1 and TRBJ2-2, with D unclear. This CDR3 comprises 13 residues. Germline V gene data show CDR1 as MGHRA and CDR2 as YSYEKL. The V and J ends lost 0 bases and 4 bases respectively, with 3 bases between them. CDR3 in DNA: TGCGCCAGCAGCCAAGATCGCACCGGGGAGCTGTTTTTT. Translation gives CASSQDRTGELFF.

The CDR3 loop reads CASSDPGNTYEQYF. In DNA form, the CDR3 reads TGTGCCAGTAGTGATCCGGGCAACACCTACGAGCAGTACTTC. V usage is TRBV19 and J usage is TRBJ2-7, with D unclear. The CDR3 loop spans 14 amino acids. The germline V and J ends were trimmed by 5 bases and 2 bases, with 13 bases remaining between them. From germline, CDR1 is LNHDA and CDR2 SQIVND (reference sequence).